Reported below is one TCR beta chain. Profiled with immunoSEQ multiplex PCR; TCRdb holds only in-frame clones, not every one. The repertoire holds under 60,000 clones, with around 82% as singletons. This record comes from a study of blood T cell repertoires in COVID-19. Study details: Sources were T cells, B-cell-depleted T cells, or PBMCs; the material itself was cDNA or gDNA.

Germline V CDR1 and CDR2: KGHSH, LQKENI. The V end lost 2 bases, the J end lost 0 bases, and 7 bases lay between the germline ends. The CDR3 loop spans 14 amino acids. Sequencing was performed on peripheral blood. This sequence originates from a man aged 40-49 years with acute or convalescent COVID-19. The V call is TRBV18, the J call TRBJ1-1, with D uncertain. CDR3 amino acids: CASSPVALNTEAFF. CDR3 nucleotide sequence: TGTGCCAGCTCACCAGTAGCCCTGAACACTGAAGCTTTCTTT.